The rows below give T cell receptor beta chains drawn from one sample of a study of T cells after yellow fever vaccination. Using its own MiXCR run on the 5' RACE reads, TCRdb lists one record per CDR3 protein. The sample lists 340,000 or so distinct CDR3 sequences; under 15% were seen once. Sequenced material: CD4+ T cells sorted from PBMCs, taken 15 days after the yellow fever booster vaccination. These receptor sequences come from a man younger than 30 who received the YFV17D yellow fever vaccine. CDR3s include the opening cysteine and the closing phenylalanine or tryptophan. D genes are given only for firm matches. Clone sizes are given selectively: once, few, many, or a class where the clone is expanded.

D gene	clone size	V gene	J gene	CDR3 DNA	CDR3 protein
-	few	TRBV12-3/TRBV12-4	TRBJ2-1	TGTGCCAGCACCCCGGGACTTCCTAGCAATGAGCAGTTCTTC	CASTPGLPSNEQFF
-	-	TRBV7-2	TRBJ1-4	TGTGCCAGCAGCGCGCGCAACAAAGCTAATGAAAAACTGTTTTTT	CASSARNKANEKLFF
TRBD2	-	TRBV5-4	TRBJ2-2	TGTGCCAGCAGCTTGCCTAGCGGGGGGCCGGGGTACGCCGGGGAGCTGTTTTTT	CASSLPSGGPGYAGELFF
-	-	TRBV6-5	TRBJ2-4	TGTGCCAGCAGTTACTCTCGCACTAGTGATATTCAGTACTTC	CASSYSRTSDIQYF
-	many	TRBV6-5	TRBJ1-3	TGTGCCAGCAGTTACATGGGAGGTGGGAACACCATATATTTT	CASSYMGGGNTIYF
-	-	TRBV3-1	TRBJ2-3	TGTGCCAGCAGCCAAATGGTGATGGTTGGACCCGGATATTTT	CASSQMVMVGPGYF
-	-	TRBV7-6	TRBJ2-5	TGTGCCAGCAGCTTAGCCAACGGGCAAGAGACCCAGTACTTC	CASSLANGQETQYF
TRBD1	few	TRBV7-2	TRBJ2-4	TGTGCCAGCAGCATGTATACCTCCGGGACAGGAAACATTCAGTACTTC	CASSMYTSGTGNIQYF
-	few	TRBV5-1	TRBJ2-5	TGCGCCAGCAGCCCAGGGAGTACCCAAGAGACCCAGTACTTC	CASSPGSTQETQYF
-	few	TRBV11-2	TRBJ2-7	TGTGCCAGCAGCTTAGAGGGGTCCAGGCAGTACTTC	CASSLEGSRQYF
-	few	TRBV5-1	TRBJ2-1	TGCGCCAGCAGTCCCCCTCAGGCTGGGTCGGGTGAGCAGTTCTTC	CASSPPQAGSGEQFF
TRBD1	many	TRBV6-4	TRBJ1-5	TGTGCCAGCAGCCCCTCAGGGGCAGGGGGGCAGCCCCAGCATTTT	CASSPSGAGGQPQHF
-	few	TRBV21-1	TRBJ2-3	TGTGCCAGCAGCAAAGGGGGGACTAGCACAGATACGCAGTATTTT	CASSKGGTSTDTQYF
TRBD1	few	TRBV5-1	TRBJ2-3	TGCGCCAGCAAGCTCCTCCCGGGACAGGGGGCAGATACGCAGTATTTT	CASKLLPGQGADTQYF
-	many	TRBV12-3/TRBV12-4	TRBJ2-5	TGTGCCAGCAGTTTAAGTGAAGAGACCCAGTACTTC	CASSLSEETQYF
-	-	TRBV27	TRBJ2-5	TGTGCCAGCAGTTCCCTTACTAGTGGAGGAGAGACCCAGTACTTC	CASSSLTSGGETQYF
-	-	TRBV5-1	TRBJ2-6	TGCGCCAGCAGTCCCACGGCGAACTCTGGGGCCAACGTCCTGACTTTC	CASSPTANSGANVLTF
-	once	TRBV28	TRBJ2-7	TGTGCCAGCAGTCCCGGACAGCTCTACGAGCAGTACTTC	CASSPGQLYEQYF
TRBD1	-	TRBV24-1	TRBJ2-1	TGTGCCACCAGTGTGGGACAGGGCTTGGCTGAGCAGTTCTTC	CATSVGQGLAEQFF
-	-	TRBV12-5	TRBJ2-1	TGTGCTAGTGGTTCAGGGAGCTCCTACAATGAGCAGTTCTTC	CASGSGSSYNEQFF
TRBD1	few	TRBV10-2	TRBJ2-1	TGCGCCAGTTCGACAGGGCGATCGAATGAGCAGTTCTTC	CASSTGRSNEQFF
-	-	TRBV12-3/TRBV12-4	TRBJ1-1	TGTGCCAGCAGTTCCTCGGTTGGAGCTTTCTTT	CASSSSVGAFF
-	-	TRBV7-9	TRBJ1-4	TGTGCCAGCAGCTTAGATGGGGGTACTTACGAACTGTTTTTT	CASSLDGGTYELFF